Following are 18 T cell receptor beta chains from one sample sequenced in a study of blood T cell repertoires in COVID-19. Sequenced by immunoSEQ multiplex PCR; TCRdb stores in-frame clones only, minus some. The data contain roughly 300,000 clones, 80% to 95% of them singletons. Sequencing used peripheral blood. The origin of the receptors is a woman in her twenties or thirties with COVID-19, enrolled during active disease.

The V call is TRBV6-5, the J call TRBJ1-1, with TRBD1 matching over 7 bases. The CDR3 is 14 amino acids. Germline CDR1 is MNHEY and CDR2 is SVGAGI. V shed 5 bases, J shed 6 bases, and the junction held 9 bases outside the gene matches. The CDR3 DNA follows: TGTGCCAGCAGTCCCAAGGGGGCGCGGGCTGAAGCTTTCTTT. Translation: CASSPKGARAEAFF.

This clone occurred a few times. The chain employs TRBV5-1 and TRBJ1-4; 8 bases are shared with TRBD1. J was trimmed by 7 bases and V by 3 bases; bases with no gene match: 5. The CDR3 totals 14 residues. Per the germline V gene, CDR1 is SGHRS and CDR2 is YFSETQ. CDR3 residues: CASSSGQGGEKLFF. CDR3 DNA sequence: TGCGCCAGCAGCTCTGGACAGGGTGGTGAAAAACTGTTTTTT.

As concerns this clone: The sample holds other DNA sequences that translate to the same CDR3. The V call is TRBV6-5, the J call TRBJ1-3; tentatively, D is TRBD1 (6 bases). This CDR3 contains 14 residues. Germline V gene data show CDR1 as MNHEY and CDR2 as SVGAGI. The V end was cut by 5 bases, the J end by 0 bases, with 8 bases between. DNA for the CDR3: TGTGCCAGCAGTCGGACAGACTCTGGAAACACCATATATTTT. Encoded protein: CASSRTDSGNTIYF.

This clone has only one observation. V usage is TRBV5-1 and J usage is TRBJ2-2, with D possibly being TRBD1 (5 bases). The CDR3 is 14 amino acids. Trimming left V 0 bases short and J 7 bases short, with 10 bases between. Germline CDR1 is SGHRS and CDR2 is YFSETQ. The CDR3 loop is CASSLGIDSGELFF. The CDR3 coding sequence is TGCGCCAGCAGCTTGGGGATCGACAGCGGGGAGCTGTTTTTT.

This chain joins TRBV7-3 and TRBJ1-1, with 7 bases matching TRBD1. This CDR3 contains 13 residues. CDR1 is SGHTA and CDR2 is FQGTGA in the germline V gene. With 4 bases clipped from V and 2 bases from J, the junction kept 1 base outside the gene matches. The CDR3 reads CASSWDSNTEAFF. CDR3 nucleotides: TGTGCCAGCAGCTGGGACAGCAACACTGAAGCTTTCTTT.

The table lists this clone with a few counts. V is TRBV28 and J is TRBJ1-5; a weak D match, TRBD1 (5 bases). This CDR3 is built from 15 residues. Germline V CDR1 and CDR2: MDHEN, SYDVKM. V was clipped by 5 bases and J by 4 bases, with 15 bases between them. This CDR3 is CASSRIVTGNQPQHF. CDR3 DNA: TGTGCCAGCAGTCGGATAGTTACAGGTAATCAGCCCCAGCATTTT.

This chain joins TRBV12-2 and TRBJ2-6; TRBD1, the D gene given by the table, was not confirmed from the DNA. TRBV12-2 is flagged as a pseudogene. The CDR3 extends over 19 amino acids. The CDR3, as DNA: TGTGCAAGTCGCCGAGACAGGGCCTCTACGGTCTCTGGGGCCAACGTCCTGACTTTC. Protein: CASRRDRASTVSGANVLTF.

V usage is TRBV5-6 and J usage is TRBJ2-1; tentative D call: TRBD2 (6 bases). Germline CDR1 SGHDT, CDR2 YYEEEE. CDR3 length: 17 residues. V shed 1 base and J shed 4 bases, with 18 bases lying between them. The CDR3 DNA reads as TGTGCCAGCAGCTTGAGTTTCGGCGGGGATCTGTACAATGAGCAGTTCTTC. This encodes CASSLSFGGDLYNEQFF.

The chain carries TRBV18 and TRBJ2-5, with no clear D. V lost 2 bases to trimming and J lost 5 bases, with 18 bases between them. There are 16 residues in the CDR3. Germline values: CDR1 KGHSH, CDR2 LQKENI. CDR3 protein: CASSPIATDLGETQYF. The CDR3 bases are TGTGCCAGCTCACCAATAGCAACCGACCTGGGTGAGACCCAGTACTTC.

The CDR3 region is CATSRRQGEVEQYF. The CDR3 DNA reads TGTGCCACCAGCAGAAGACAGGGGGAGGTCGAGCAGTACTTC. This chain joins TRBV15 and TRBJ2-7; 9 nucleotides agree with TRBD1. J lost 6 bases, V lost 2 bases, and 5 bases had no gene match. The CDR3 is 14 amino acids. In germline, CDR1 is LNHNV, CDR2 YYDKDF (reference sequence).

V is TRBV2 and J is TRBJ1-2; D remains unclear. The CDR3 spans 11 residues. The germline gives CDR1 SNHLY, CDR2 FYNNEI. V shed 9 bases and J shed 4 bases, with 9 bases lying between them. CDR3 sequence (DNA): TGTGCCAGGTCGGCGGGCTATGGCTACACCTTC. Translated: CARSAGYGYTF.

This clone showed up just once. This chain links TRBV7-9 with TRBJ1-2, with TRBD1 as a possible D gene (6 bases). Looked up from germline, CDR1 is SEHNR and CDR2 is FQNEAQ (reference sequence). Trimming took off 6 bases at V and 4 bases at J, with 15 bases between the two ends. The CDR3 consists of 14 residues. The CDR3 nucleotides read TGTGCCAGCAGTCCCAGGCAGGGGTTCTATGGCTACACCTTC. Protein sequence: CASSPRQGFYGYTF.

CDR3 protein: CASSSTSGLSSGELFF. Written as DNA, the CDR3 is TGTGCCAGCAGCTCGACTAGCGGGCTCTCATCCGGGGAGCTGTTTTTT. The gene calls are TRBV7-9 and TRBJ2-2, with 10 bases identical to TRBD2. The CDR3 length is 16 residues. V lost 4 bases and J lost 6; bases outside the gene matches: 8. Per the germline V gene, CDR1 is SEHNR and CDR2 is FQNEAQ (reference sequence). The full variable domain, with the rest looked up from reference TRBV7-9 and TRBJ2-2, is DTGVSQNPRHKITKRGQNVTFRCDPISEHNRLYWYRQTLGQGPEFLTYFQNEAQLEKSRLLSDRFSAERPKGSFSTLEIQRTEQGDSAMYLCASSSTSGLSSGELFFGEGSRLTVL.

CDR3 bases: TGCAGCGTTAGGGGGCGCCCCGATGAGCAGTTCTTC. This codes for CSVRGRPDEQFF. The rearrangement links TRBV29-1 to TRBJ2-1; 7 bases match TRBD1. CDR1 SQVTM and CDR2 ANQGSEA come from the germline V gene. CDR3 length: 12 amino acids. J gave up 8 bases and V 5 bases, and 6 bases lay outside the gene matches.

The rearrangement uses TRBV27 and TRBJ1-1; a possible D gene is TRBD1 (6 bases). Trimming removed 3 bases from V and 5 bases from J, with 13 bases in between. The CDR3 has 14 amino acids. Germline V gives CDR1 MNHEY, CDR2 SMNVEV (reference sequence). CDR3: CASSLRGLRTEAFF. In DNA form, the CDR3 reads TGTGCCAGCAGTTTGCGGGGGCTAAGGACTGAAGCTTTCTTT.

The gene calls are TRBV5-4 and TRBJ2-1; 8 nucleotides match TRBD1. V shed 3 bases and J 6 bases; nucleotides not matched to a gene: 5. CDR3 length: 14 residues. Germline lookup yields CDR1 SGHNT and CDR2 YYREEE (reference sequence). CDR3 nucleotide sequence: TGTGCCAGCAGCTCCGAGGACAGGGTCAATGAGCAGTTCTTC. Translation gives CASSSEDRVNEQFF. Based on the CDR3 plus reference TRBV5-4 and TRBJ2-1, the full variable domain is ETGVTQSPTHLIKTRGQQVTLRCSSQSGHNTVSWYQQALGQGPQFIFQYYREEENGRGNFPPRFSGLQFPNYSSELNVNALELDDSALYLCASSSEDRVNEQFFGPGTRLTVL.

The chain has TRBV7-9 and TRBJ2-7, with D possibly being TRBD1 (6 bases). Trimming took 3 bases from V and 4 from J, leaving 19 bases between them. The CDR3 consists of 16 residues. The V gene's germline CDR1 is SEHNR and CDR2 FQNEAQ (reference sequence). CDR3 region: CASSLSRGSRIYEQYF. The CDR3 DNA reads TGTGCCAGCAGCTTGAGCAGGGGATCGAGGATATACGAGCAGTACTTC.

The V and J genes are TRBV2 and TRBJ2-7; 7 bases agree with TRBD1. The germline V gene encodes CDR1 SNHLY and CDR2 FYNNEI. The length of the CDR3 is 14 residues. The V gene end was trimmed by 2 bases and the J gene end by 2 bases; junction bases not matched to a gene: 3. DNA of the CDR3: TGTGCCAGCAGTGAAAGTCAGGGGGCCTACGAGCAGTACTTC. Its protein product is CASSESQGAYEQYF.